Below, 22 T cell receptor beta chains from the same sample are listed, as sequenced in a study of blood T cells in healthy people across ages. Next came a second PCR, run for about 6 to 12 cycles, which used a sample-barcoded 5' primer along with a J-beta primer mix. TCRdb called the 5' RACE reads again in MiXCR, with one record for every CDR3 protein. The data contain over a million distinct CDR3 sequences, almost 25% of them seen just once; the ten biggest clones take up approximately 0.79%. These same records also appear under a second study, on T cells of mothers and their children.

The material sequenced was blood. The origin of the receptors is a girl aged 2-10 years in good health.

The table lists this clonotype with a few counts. The CDR3 reads CASSDLRGPTYEQYF. DNA of the CDR3: TGTGCCAGCAGCGACCTGCGGGGCCCTACCTACGAGCAGTACTTC. The chain uses TRBV7-9 and TRBJ2-7; possible D gene TRBD2, 6 bases. This CDR3 contains 15 residues. Germline CDR1 SEHNR, CDR2 FQNEAQ (reference sequence). V was trimmed by 5 bases and J by 2 bases, leaving 16 bases between them.

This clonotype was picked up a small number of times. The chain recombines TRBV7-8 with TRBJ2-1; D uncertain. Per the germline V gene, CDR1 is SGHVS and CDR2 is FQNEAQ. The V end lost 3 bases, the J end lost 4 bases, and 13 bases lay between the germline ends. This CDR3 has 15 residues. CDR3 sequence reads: CASSLSSRAYNEQFF. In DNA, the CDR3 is TGTGCCAGCAGCTTGTCGTCCAGAGCGTACAATGAGCAGTTCTTC. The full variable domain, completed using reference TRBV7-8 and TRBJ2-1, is GAGVSQSPRYKVAKRGQDVALRCDPISGHVSLFWYQQALGQGPEFLTYFQNEAQLDKSGLPSDRFFAERPEGSVSTLKIQRTQQEDSAVYLCASSLSSRAYNEQFFGPGTRLTVL.

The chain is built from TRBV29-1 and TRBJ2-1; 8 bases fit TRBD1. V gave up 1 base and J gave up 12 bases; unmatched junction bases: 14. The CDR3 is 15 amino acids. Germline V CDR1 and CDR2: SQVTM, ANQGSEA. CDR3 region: CSVEVQGGWGMGQFF. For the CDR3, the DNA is TGCAGCGTTGAAGTACAGGGGGGTTGGGGAATGGGGCAGTTCTTC.

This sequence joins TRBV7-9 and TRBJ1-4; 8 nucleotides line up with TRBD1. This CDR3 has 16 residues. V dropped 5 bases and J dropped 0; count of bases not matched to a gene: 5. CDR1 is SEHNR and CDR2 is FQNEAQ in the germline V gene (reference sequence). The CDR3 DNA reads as TGTGCCAGCAGCAAGGGACAGGAGACAACTAATGAAAAACTGTTTTTT. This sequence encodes CASSKGQETTNEKLFF.

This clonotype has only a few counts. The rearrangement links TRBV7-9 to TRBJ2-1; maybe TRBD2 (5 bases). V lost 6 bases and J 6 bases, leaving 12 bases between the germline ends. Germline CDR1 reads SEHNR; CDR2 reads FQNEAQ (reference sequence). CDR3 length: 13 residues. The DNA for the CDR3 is TGTGCCAGCAGGCAGGAAGGAGGCAATGAGCAGTTCTTC. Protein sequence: CASRQEGGNEQFF.

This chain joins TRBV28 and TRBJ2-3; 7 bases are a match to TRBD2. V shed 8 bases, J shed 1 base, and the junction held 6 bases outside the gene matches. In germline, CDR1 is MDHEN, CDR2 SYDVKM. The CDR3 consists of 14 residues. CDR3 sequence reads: CASRDYDRTDTQYF. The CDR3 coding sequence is TGTGCCAGCCGGGACTATGATCGCACAGATACGCAGTATTTT.

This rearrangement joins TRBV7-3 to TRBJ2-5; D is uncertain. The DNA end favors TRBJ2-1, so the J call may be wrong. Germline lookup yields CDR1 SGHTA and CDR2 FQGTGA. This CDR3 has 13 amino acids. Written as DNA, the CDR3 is TGTGCCAGCAGCTTAACAGACTTCAATGAGCAGTTCTTC. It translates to CASSLTDFNEQFF.

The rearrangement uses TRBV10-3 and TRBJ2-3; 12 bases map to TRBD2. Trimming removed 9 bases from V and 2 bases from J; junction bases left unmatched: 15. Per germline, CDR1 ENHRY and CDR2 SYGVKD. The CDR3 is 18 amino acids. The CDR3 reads CAIRRDPLAGGFTDTQYF. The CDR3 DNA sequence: TGTGCCATAAGGAGAGACCCACTAGCGGGGGGATTCACAGATACGCAGTATTTT.

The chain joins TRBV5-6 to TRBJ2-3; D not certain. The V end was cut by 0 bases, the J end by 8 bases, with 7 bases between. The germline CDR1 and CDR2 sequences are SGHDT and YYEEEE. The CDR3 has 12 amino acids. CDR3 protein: CASSLGHLTQYF. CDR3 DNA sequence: TGTGCCAGCAGCTTGGGTCACCTTACGCAGTATTTT.

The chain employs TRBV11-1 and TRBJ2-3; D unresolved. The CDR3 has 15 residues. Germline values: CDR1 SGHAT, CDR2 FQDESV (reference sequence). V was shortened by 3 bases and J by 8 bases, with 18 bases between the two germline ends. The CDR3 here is CASSFRTEAVGTQYF. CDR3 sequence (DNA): TGTGCCAGCAGCTTCAGGACCGAAGCAGTCGGTACGCAGTATTTT.

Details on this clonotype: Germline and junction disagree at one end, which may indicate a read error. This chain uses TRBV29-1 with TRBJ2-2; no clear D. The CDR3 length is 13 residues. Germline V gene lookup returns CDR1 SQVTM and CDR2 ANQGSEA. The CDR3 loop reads CSVGAANTEELFF. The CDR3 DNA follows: TGCAGCGTTGGGGCCGCGAACACCGAGGAGCTGTTTTTT.

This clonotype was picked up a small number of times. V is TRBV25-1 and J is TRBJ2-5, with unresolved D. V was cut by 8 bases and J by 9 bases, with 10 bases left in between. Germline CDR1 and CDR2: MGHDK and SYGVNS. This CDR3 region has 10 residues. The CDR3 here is CASGPRAQYF. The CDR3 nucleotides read TGTGCCAGCGGGCCCCGGGCCCAGTACTTC.

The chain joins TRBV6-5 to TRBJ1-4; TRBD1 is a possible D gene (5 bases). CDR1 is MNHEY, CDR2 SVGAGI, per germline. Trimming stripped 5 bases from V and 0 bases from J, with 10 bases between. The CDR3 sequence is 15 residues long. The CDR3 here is CASSPLRATNEKLFF. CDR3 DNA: TGTGCCAGCAGTCCCCTCAGGGCAACTAATGAAAAACTGTTTTTT.

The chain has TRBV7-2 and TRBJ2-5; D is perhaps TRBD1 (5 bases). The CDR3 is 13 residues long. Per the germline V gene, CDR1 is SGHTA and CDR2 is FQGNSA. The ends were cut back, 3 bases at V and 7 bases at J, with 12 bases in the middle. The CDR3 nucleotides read TGTGCCAGCAGCTTTCACAGGTCGTGGACCCAGTACTTC. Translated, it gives CASSFHRSWTQYF. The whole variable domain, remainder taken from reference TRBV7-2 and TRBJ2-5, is GAGVSQSPSNKVTEKGKDVELRCDPISGHTALYWYRQSLGQGLEFLIYFQGNSAPDKSGLPSDRFSAERTGGSVSTLTIQRTQQEDSAVYLCASSFHRSWTQYFGPGTRLLVL.

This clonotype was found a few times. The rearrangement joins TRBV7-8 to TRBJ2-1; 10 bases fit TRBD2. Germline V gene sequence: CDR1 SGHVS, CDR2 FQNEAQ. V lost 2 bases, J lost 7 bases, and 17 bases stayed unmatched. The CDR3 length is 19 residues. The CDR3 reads CASSLSGGVVPAGGNEQFF. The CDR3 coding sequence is TGTGCCAGCAGCTTAAGCGGGGGGGTAGTTCCCGCGGGTGGGAATGAGCAGTTCTTC.

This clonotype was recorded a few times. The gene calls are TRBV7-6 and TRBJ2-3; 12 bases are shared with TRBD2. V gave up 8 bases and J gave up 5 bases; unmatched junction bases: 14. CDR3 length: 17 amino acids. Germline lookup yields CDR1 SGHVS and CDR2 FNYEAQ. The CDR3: CASADRTSGNQRDTQYF. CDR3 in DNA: TGTGCCAGCGCTGACAGGACTAGCGGGAACCAAAGAGATACGCAGTATTTT. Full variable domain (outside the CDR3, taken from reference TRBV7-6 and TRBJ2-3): GAGVSQSPRYKVTKRGQDVALRCDPISGHVSLYWYRQALGQGPEFLTYFNYEAQQDKSGLPNDRFSAERPEGSISTLTIQRTEQRDSAMYRCASADRTSGNQRDTQYFGPGTRLTVL.

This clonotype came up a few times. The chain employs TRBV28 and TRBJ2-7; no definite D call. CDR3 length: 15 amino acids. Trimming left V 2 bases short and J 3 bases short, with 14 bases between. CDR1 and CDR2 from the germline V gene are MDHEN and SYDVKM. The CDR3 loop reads CASSLASGSYYEQYF. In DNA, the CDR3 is TGTGCCAGCAGTTTAGCTTCGGGCTCCTACTACGAGCAGTACTTC.

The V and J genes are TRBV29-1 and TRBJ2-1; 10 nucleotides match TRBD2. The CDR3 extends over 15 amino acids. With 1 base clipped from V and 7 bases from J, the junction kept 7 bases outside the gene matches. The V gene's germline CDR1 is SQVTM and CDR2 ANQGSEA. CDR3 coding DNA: TGCAGCGTTGAAGCTTGGGCTAGCGGGAGTAATGAGCAGTTCTTC. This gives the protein CSVEAWASGSNEQFF.

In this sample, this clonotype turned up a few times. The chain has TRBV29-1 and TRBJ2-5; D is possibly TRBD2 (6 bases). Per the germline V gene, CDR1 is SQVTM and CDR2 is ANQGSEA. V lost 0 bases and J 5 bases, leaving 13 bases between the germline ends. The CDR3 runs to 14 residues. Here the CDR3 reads CSVEDGGAGETQYF. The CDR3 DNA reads TGCAGCGTTGAAGATGGAGGGGCTGGGGAGACCCAGTACTTC.

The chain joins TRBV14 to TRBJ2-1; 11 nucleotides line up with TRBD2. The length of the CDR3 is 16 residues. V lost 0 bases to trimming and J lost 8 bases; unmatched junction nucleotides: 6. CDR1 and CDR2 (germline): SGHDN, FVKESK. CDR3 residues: CASSQERLAGRYEQFF. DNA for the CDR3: TGTGCCAGCAGCCAAGAAAGACTAGCGGGGAGATATGAGCAGTTCTTC.

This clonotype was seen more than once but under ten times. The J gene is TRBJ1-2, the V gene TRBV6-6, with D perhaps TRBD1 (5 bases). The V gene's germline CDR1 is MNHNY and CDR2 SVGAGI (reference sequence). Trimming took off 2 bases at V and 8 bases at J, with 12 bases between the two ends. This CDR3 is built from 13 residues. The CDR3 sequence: CASSYIQGGGYTF. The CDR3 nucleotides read TGTGCCAGCAGTTACATTCAGGGAGGCGGCTACACCTTC.

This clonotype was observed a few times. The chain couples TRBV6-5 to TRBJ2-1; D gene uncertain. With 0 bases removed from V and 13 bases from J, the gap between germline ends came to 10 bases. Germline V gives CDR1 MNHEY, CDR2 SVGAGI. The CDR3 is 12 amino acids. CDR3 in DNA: TGTGCCAGCAGTTACTCGGGTGTAACTCAGTTCTTC. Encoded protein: CASSYSGVTQFF.